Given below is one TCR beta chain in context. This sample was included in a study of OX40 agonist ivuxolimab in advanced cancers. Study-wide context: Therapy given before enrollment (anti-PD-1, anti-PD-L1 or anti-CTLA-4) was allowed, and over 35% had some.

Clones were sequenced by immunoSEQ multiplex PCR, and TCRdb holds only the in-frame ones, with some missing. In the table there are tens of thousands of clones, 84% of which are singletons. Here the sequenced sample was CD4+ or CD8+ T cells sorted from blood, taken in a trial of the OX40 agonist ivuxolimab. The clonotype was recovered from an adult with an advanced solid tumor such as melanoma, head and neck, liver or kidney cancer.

CDR3 loop: CASSSSGTEAFF. In nucleotides, the CDR3 is TGTGCCAGCAGCTCATCAGGCACTGAAGCTTTCTTT. This chain connects TRBV7-2 to TRBJ1-1; no firm D call. The CDR3 totals 12 residues. The V gene lost 4 bases and the J gene lost 4 bases, with 7 bases spanning the gap. CDR1 and CDR2 from the germline V gene are SGHTA and FQGNSA.